A selection of T cell receptor beta chains follows, all from one sample in a study of early T cells in non-severe SARS-CoV-2 infection. TCRdb processed the 5' RACE reads anew with MiXCR; each CDR3 protein has one entry. The sample yields 80,000 or so distinct CDR3 sequences, around 11% seen once. The input for sequencing was whole blood, taken at baseline. The receptors shown here come from an adult who was a healthcare worker with PCR-confirmed SARS-CoV-2 infection or an uninfected control (not recorded which). Each CDR3 is given with its conserved first and last residue. D genes are given only for firm matches. Not every row has a clone size; where given, it reads once, few, many or a size class.

many	TRBV7-9	TRBJ2-1	.	CASSRDTLNEQFF	TGTGCCAGCAGCCGGGACACCCTCAATGAGCAGTTCTTC
.	TRBV29-1	TRBJ2-5	TRBD2	CSVGGGASKETQYF	TGCAGCGTTGGCGGGGGGGCCAGTAAAGAGACCCAGTACTTC
few	TRBV4-1	TRBJ1-3	.	CASSQTGGSGNTIYF	TGCGCCAGCAGCCAAACAGGAGGCTCTGGAAACACCATATATTTT
few	TRBV19	TRBJ1-5	.	CASRRRDGGHSNQPQHF	TGTGCCAGTAGAAGGAGGGATGGGGGGCATAGCAATCAGCCCCAGCATTTT
few	TRBV9	TRBJ1-6	.	CASSVVPGSNSPLHF	TGTGCCAGCAGCGTAGTTCCAGGGAGTAATTCACCCCTCCACTTT
.	TRBV9	TRBJ2-5	.	CASSVNGVQETQYF	TGTGCCAGCAGCGTAAATGGGGTCCAAGAGACCCAGTACTTC
.	TRBV7-9	TRBJ2-2	.	CASSLVGAGGELFF	TGTGCCAGCAGCTTAGTCGGGGCCGGCGGGGAGCTGTTTTTT
.	TRBV7-3	TRBJ2-1	.	CASSLLPGTYNEQFF	TGTGCCAGCAGCTTACTTCCAGGGACCTACAATGAGCAGTTCTTC
many	TRBV7-9	TRBJ2-1	TRBD2	CASSLARLAGSSYNEQFF	TGTGCCAGCAGCTTAGCGAGGCTAGCGGGGAGCTCCTACAATGAGCAGTTCTTC
few	TRBV9	TRBJ2-3	.	CASSDLLGDTQYF	TGTGCCAGCAGCGACTTGCTCGGAGATACGCAGTATTTT
few	TRBV6-5	TRBJ1-2	.	CASSYSYSVYNYGYTF	TGTGCCAGCAGTTACTCGTATTCAGTCTACAACTATGGCTACACCTTC
.	TRBV20-1	TRBJ2-7	.	CSAGRQARALEQYF	TGCAGTGCTGGGCGGCAGGCTCGGGCGCTCGAGCAGTACTTC
few	TRBV11-2	TRBJ2-7	.	CASRSAGGQGDYEQYF	TGTGCCAGCAGATCCGCCGGGGGGCAGGGGGACTACGAGCAGTACTTC
many	TRBV5-1	TRBJ2-5	TRBD2	CASSVGTRGGETQYF	TGCGCCAGCAGCGTAGGGACCCGCGGGGGGGAGACCCAGTACTTC
.	TRBV25-1	TRBJ2-2	.	CVKIRGRNTGELFF	TGTGTCAAAATCCGGGGGAGGAACACCGGGGAGCTGTTTTTT
.	TRBV25-1	TRBJ2-2	.	CASSELTVGTGELFF	TGTGCCAGCAGTGAATTAACGGTTGGAACCGGGGAGCTGTTTTTT
many	TRBV11-1	TRBJ2-2	.	CASSGGPPGGELFF	TGTGCCAGCTCCGGGGGCCCGCCCGGCGGGGAGCTGTTTTTT
.	TRBV11-1	TRBJ2-5	.	CASSLGARQETQYF	TGTGCCAGCAGCTTAGGCGCCAGACAAGAGACCCAGTACTTC
.	TRBV7-2	TRBJ2-5	TRBD2	CASSLSGGRSGVQYF	TGTGCCAGCAGCTTAAGCGGGGGCCGGTCCGGGGTCCAGTACTTC
few	TRBV28	TRBJ2-7	.	CASSAGTRTYEQYF	TGTGCCAGCAGTGCCGGGACACGGACCTACGAGCAGTACTTC
.	TRBV12-3/TRBV12-4	TRBJ1-6	.	CVSSLSLDAGYNSPLHF	TGTGTCAGCAGTTTATCCTTGGACGCCGGATATAATTCACCCCTCCACTTT
few	TRBV6-5	TRBJ2-6	.	CASSYSPASGANVLTF	TGTGCCAGCAGTTATAGTCCGGCCTCTGGGGCCAACGTCCTGACTTTC
many	TRBV28	TRBJ2-3	.	CASGITEYTDTQYF	TGTGCCAGCGGGATAACCGAGTACACAGATACGCAGTATTTT
few	TRBV19	TRBJ2-3	.	CARRLETGDTQYF	TGTGCCAGGAGACTAGAGACCGGGGATACGCAGTATTTT
.	TRBV7-9	TRBJ2-1	.	CASSLAPFQFF	TGTGCCAGCAGCTTAGCTCCCTTTCAGTTCTTC
.	TRBV19	TRBJ2-6	.	CASTNGPFPFSGANVLTF	TGTGCCAGTACTAACGGGCCCTTCCCCTTCTCTGGGGCCAACGTCCTGACTTTC
.	TRBV18	TRBJ2-3	.	CASYRTGGVQTSTDTQYF	TGTGCCAGCTACCGCACTGGCGGGGTACAGACTAGCACAGATACGCAGTATTTT
.	TRBV5-6	TRBJ2-5	.	CASSFARRETQYF	TGTGCCAGCAGCTTTGCCAGGCGTGAGACCCAGTACTTC
many	TRBV7-2	TRBJ2-1	.	CASSLATFNNEQFF	TGTGCCAGCAGCCTAGCGACATTCAACAATGAGCAGTTCTTC
once	TRBV12-3/TRBV12-4	TRBJ2-5	.	CASSLTFGATQYF	TGTGCCAGCAGTTTAACCTTCGGGGCGACCCAGTACTTC